What follows is one TCR beta chain and its context. Its target is unknown. The record originates from a study of T cell responses to AZD1222 COVID-19 vaccine. Study outcomes and limitations: Donors were chiefly white British, with a greater number of females, and clonal diversity was perhaps underestimated. Two doses of AZD1222 preceded a rise in Spike-specific TCR breadth and depth. Spike as a whole was targeted by vaccine-associated CD4 TCRs, dominant at 160-218 and 743-854.

TCRdb's copy holds only in-frame clones and misses some; the assay was immunoSEQ multiplex PCR. The table records 100,000 to 130,000 clones, approximately 89% of them present only once. This CDR3 is 11 amino acids long. Germline V gene data show CDR1 as SGHVS and CDR2 as FNYEAQ. V lost 11 bases and J lost 6, with 13 bases in between. The chain links TRBV7-6 to TRBJ1-1; D unclear. The sequencing used peripheral blood, collected on day 0 of MenACWY control vaccination. The receptor was derived from an adult in good health. The chain's CDR3 is CASRGFPEAFF. For the CDR3, the DNA is TGTGCCTCCCGGGGTTTTCCTGAAGCTTTCTTT.